The clone carrying this T cell receptor (beta chain) showed up just a few times. Its antigen remains unknown. Time point described: patch test 3, about 24 weeks after DPC sensitization. Treatment in this sample: therapeutic diphenylcyclopropenone sensitization with weekly scalp DPC. Blood sampling preceded each patch test application. The data belong to a study of human T cells and chemical hapten exposure. Overall study results and limits: No change in TCRs above 1 in 1000 frequency was produced by DPC sensitization. Expanded TCRs created a significantly greater count of big CDR3 similarity clusters than controls did.

As the library was built, unique molecular identifiers were attached to individual cDNA molecules. One entry per CDR3 protein results from TCRdb running MiXCR on the RACE reads. Among approximately 88,000 distinct CDR3 sequences listed, about an eighth were seen once. This sequence was found in a woman aged 45-59 years with alopecia areata. Some clones in this sample may be carry-over from other donors' samples. This material consisted of whole blood, taken in connection with sensitization to the hapten diphenylcyclopropenone (DPC).

Written as DNA, the CDR3 is TGCGCCAGCAGCTTGGTGGTCGGGACCTCCTACAATGAGCAGTTCTTC. Translated, it gives CASSLVVGTSYNEQFF. V is TRBV5-1 and J is TRBJ2-1, with D perhaps being TRBD1 or TRBD2 (5 bases each). The germline V and J ends were trimmed by 0 bases and 0 bases, with 10 bases remaining between them. The CDR3 spans 16 residues. Per germline, CDR1 SGHRS and CDR2 YFSETQ.